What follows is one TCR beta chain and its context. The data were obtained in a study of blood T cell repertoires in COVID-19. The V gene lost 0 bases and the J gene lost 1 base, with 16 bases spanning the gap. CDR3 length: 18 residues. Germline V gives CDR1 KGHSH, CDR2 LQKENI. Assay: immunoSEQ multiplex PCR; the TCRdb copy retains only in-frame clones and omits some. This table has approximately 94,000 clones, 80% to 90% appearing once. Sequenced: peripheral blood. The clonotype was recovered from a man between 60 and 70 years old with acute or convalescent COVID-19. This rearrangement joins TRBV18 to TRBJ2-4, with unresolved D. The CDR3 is CASSPPVPGFEAKNIQYF. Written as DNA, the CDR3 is TGTGCCAGCTCACCACCTGTCCCCGGGTTTGAGGCCAAAAACATTCAGTACTTC.